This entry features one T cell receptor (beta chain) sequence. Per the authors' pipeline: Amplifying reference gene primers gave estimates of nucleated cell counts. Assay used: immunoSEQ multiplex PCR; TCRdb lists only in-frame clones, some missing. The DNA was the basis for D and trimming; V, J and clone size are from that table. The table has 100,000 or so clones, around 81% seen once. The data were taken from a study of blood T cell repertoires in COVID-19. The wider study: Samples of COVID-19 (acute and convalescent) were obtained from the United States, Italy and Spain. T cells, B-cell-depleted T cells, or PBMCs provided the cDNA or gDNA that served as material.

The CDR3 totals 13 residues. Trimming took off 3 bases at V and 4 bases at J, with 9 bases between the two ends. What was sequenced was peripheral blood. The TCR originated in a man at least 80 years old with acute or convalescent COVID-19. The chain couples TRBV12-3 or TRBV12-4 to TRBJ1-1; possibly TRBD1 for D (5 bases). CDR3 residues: CASSLGQSTEAFF. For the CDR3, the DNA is TGTGCCAGCAGTTTGGGGCAGTCCACTGAAGCTTTCTTT.